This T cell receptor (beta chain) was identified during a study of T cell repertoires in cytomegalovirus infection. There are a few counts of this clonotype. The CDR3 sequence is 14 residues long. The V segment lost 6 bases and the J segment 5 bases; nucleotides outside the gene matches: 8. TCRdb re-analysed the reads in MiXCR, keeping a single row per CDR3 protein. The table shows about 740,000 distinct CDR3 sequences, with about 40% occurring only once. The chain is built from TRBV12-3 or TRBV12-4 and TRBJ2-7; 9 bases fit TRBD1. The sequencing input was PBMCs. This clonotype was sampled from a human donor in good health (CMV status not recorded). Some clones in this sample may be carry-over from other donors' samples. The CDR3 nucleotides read TGTGCCAGCAGCCCGACAGGGGGATTCGACGAGCAGTACTTC. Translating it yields CASSPTGGFDEQYF.